These 32 T cell receptor beta chains share one sample of origin, sequenced in a study of graft-versus-host responses after intestinal transplantation (dated by TCRdb to the early 2020s). Library generation was performed with the immunoSEQ multiplex PCR assay. Imported from immuneACCESS, the table was reduced by TCRdb to in-frame sequences with V and J called. These copies leave out some clones; in studies compared against another copy, an unresolved V gene accounts for under half, and the cause of the remainder is not known. Present in this sample are over 85,000 clones, around 95% of which were seen just once. In total, the top ten clones hold 0.45% to 0.65% of the sample. The time point label for this specimen denotes: cells obtained before transplantation from donor or recipient. These receptors have no identified antigens. The starting material was unstimulated CD8+ T cells sorted from spleen or lymph node cells, obtained before intestinal transplant. The source is a human donor who received an intestinal transplant.

This clone was found once. Sequence at one end of the junction differs from germline and may be a read error. Written as DNA, the CDR3 is TGCGCCAGCAGTTTGGCTAGCGGGAGTTGGGAGCAGTTCTTC. It encodes CASSLASGSWEQFF. The genes are TRBV5-1 and TRBJ2-1; TRBD2 matches at 10 bases. This CDR3 is built from 14 residues. Looked up from germline, CDR1 is SGHRS and CDR2 is YFSETQ.

This clone was detected once. The rearrangement joins TRBV27 to TRBJ2-7; TRBD2 might be the D (6 bases). The germline V and J ends were trimmed by 5 bases and 5 bases, with 13 bases remaining between them. The germline CDR1 and CDR2 sequences are MNHEY and SMNVEV (reference sequence). The CDR3 spans 13 residues. CDR3 amino acids: CASSTLGGNEQYF. In DNA, the CDR3 is TGTGCCAGCAGTACACTCGGAGGGAACGAGCAGTACTTC.

The J gene is TRBJ2-5, the V gene TRBV19; TRBD1 agrees at 7 bases. Per germline, CDR1 LNHDA and CDR2 SQIVND (reference sequence). V was clipped by 4 bases and J by 1 base; unmatched bases: 6. This CDR3 comprises 15 residues. In DNA form, the CDR3 reads TGTGCCAGTAGTACCGTGACAGGGTTCCAAGAGACCCAGTACTTC. It codes for CASSTVTGFQETQYF.

The rearrangement links TRBV27 to TRBJ1-6; TRBD1 agrees at 11 bases. The length of the CDR3 is 18 residues. Germline V lookup: CDR1 MNHEY, CDR2 SMNVEV (reference sequence). Trimming cost V 5 bases and J 13 bases; bases outside gene matches: 19. The CDR3 reads CASSLRFHRDRGAFPLHF. The CDR3 nucleotides read TGTGCCAGCAGTCTACGTTTTCATCGGGACAGGGGGGCCTTCCCCCTCCACTTT.

The V call is TRBV9, the J call TRBJ2-7, with D possibly matching TRBD1 (5 bases). There are 15 residues in the CDR3. V lost 0 bases to trimming and J lost 2 bases, with 12 bases between them. Germline V gene sequence: CDR1 SGDLS, CDR2 YYNGEE. CDR3 residues: CASSVGSGNAYEQYF. DNA of the CDR3: TGTGCCAGCAGCGTAGGGTCAGGGAATGCCTACGAGCAGTACTTC.

The count of this clone is one. The chain is built from TRBV4-1 and TRBJ2-1; TRBD2 matches 8 bases. V was clipped by 4 bases and J by 0 bases; unmatched bases: 5. Germline V lookup: CDR1 MGHRA, CDR2 YSYEKL. This CDR3 region has 16 residues. This CDR3 is CASSPSLAGSYNEQFF. The CDR3 DNA reads TGCGCCAGCAGCCCCTCCCTAGCGGGCTCCTACAATGAGCAGTTCTTC.

For the CDR3, the DNA is TGTGCCAGCAGCCTGAAGCGGGAGAGAGAGACCCAGTACTTC. This gives the protein CASSLKRERETQYF. V gene TRBV7-3 combines with J gene TRBJ2-5; 8 bases fit TRBD2. Germline trimming cut 5 bases from V and 4 bases from J; bases unmatched to any gene: 6. The CDR3 sequence is 14 residues long. From germline, CDR1 is SGHTA and CDR2 FQGTGA.

The chain has TRBV6-1 and TRBJ2-1; D remains ambiguous. Trimming took 7 bases from V and 5 from J, leaving 3 bases between them. Germline V gives CDR1 MNHNS, CDR2 SASEGT. The CDR3 runs 10 residues. The CDR3 loop reads CASKDNEQFF. As DNA, the CDR3 is TGTGCCAGCAAGGACAATGAGCAGTTCTTC.

The chain links TRBV27 to TRBJ2-3, with unresolved D. The CDR3 sequence is 15 residues long. Germline-derived CDR1 and CDR2 are MNHEY and SMNVEV (reference sequence). Trimming took 0 bases from V and 0 from J, leaving 7 bases between them. The CDR3 nucleotides read TGTGCCAGCAGTTTATCGGCAGCTAGCACAGATACGCAGTATTTT. Residues: CASSLSAASTDTQYF.

V usage is TRBV9 and J usage is TRBJ2-7, with D tentatively TRBD1 or TRBD2 (5 bases each). V was pared by 3 bases and J by 5 bases, with 12 bases between. Germline lookup yields CDR1 SGDLS and CDR2 YYNGEE. This CDR3 has 13 amino acids. In DNA, the CDR3 is TGTGCCAGCAGCGCCGGCAGGGACCACGAGCAGTACTTC. Protein product: CASSAGRDHEQYF.

This chain's CDR3 is CASSYNWGAAFF. As DNA, the CDR3 is TGTGCCAGCAGTTATAATTGGGGGGCAGCTTTCTTT. This sequence joins TRBV6-9 and TRBJ1-1; weak D call: TRBD1 (6 bases). Germline V gene sequence: CDR1 MNHGY, CDR2 SVAAGI. The length of the CDR3 is 12 residues. V lost 2 bases to trimming and J lost 10 bases, with 11 bases between them.

V is TRBV19 and J is TRBJ2-7, with 7 bases that match TRBD1. With 3 bases clipped from V and 3 bases from J, the junction kept 11 bases outside the gene matches. The CDR3 consists of 16 residues. Germline V gene lookup returns CDR1 LNHDA and CDR2 SQIVND (reference sequence). CDR3: CASSMDPRDRIYEQYF. In DNA form, the CDR3 reads TGTGCCAGTAGTATGGACCCCCGGGACAGAATCTACGAGCAGTACTTC. Full variable domain (missing parts from reference TRBV19 and TRBJ2-7): DGGITQSPKYLFRKEGQNVTLSCEQNLNHDAMYWYRQDPGQGLRLIYYSQIVNDFQKGDIAEGYSVSREKKESFPLTVTSAQKNPTAFYLCASSMDPRDRIYEQYFGPGTRLTVT.

This clone occurred once. This chain connects TRBV4-1 to TRBJ2-5; 9 positions agree with TRBD1. There are 16 residues in the CDR3. V lost 1 base and J lost 2; bases outside the gene matches: 5. The germline V gene has CDR1 MGHRA and CDR2 YSYEKL. The CDR3, as DNA: TGCGCCAGCAGCCAAGGACAGGGGGTCGAACAAGAGACCCAGTACTTC. Translation gives CASSQGQGVEQETQYF.

The J gene is TRBJ2-3, the V gene TRBV5-1, with TRBD2 matching 9 bases. Germline loops: CDR1 SGHRS, CDR2 YFSETQ. After removal of 0 bases from V and 3 bases from J, the junction contained 2 bases not matched to a gene. The CDR3 extends over 15 amino acids. This CDR3 reads CASSLGLAATDTQYF. The DNA for the CDR3 is TGCGCCAGCAGCTTGGGACTAGCGGCGACAGATACGCAGTATTTT. Drawing the rest from reference TRBV5-1 and TRBJ2-3, the complete variable domain is KAGVTQTPRYLIKTRGQQVTLSCSPISGHRSVSWYQQTPGQGLQFLFEYFSETQRNKGNFPGRFSGRQFSNSRSEMNVSTLELGDSALYLCASSLGLAATDTQYFGPGTRLTVL.

In this sample, this clone turned up once. This sequence joins TRBV5-4 and TRBJ2-1, with 8 nucleotides matching TRBD2. This CDR3 region has 13 residues. Unmatched junction bases numbered 1, after V lost 4 bases and J lost 4 bases. Germline CDR1 reads SGHNT; CDR2 reads YYREEE (reference sequence). DNA of the CDR3: TGTGCCAGCAGCGGGACTAGTTACAATGAGCAGTTCTTC. It encodes CASSGTSYNEQFF.

This chain joins TRBV27 and TRBJ1-5, with D perhaps matching TRBD1 (6 bases). Trimming stripped 3 bases from V and 2 bases from J, with 11 bases between. This CDR3 has 15 residues. Germline-derived CDR1 and CDR2 are MNHEY and SMNVEV (reference sequence). CDR3 in DNA: TGTGCCAGCAGTTTTTCACAGGGTGGCAATCAGCCCCAGCATTTT. It yields the protein CASSFSQGGNQPQHF.

This chain links TRBV2 with TRBJ2-3, with D tentatively TRBD1 (7 bases). There are 15 residues in the CDR3. Between the trimmed V and J ends, which lost 4 bases and 7 bases, there was a span of 18 bases. Germline values: CDR1 SNHLY, CDR2 FYNNEI. CDR3 protein: CASSAETGTSYTQYF. DNA of the CDR3: TGTGCCAGCAGTGCGGAGACAGGGACTTCATATACGCAGTATTTT.

V usage is TRBV30 and J usage is TRBJ1-2; tentatively, D is TRBD1 (5 bases). This CDR3 contains 13 residues. Germline V CDR1 and CDR2: GTSNPN, SVGIG (reference sequence). V lost 8 bases and J lost 2, with 15 bases in between. CDR3 sequence reads: CATRGLGNYGYTF. For the CDR3, the DNA is TGTGCCACTAGGGGCCTAGGGAACTATGGCTACACCTTC.

V usage is TRBV27 and J usage is TRBJ2-1; 8 nucleotides align to TRBD2. After removal of 5 bases from V and 1 base from J, the junction contained 4 bases not matched to a gene. Germline V gene sequence: CDR1 MNHEY, CDR2 SMNVEV (reference sequence). The length of the CDR3 is 15 residues. CDR3: CASSLSGTSYNEQFF. Here the CDR3 DNA reads TGTGCCAGCAGTCTTAGCGGGACATCCTACAATGAGCAGTTCTTC.

The chain couples TRBV6-5 to TRBJ1-1; the D is unclear. CDR3 size: 13 residues. Trimming stripped 7 bases from V and 8 bases from J, with 17 bases between. CDR1 is MNHEY, CDR2 SVGAGI, per germline. The CDR3 DNA reads TGTGCCAGCAAGTTAAGAGATCACCCAGAAGCTTTCTTT. Protein: CASKLRDHPEAFF.

The chain recombines TRBV29-1 with TRBJ1-1, with TRBD1 matching 11 bases. With V trimmed by 7 bases and J by 4 bases, 11 bases remained unmatched. The CDR3 sequence is 15 residues long. Germline V CDR1 and CDR2: SQVTM, ANQGSEA. This chain's CDR3 is CSAAGTGGLTTEAFF. The CDR3 DNA sequence: TGCAGCGCCGCCGGGACAGGGGGACTCACCACTGAAGCTTTCTTT. The variable domain in full, completed from reference TRBV29-1 and TRBJ1-1, reads SAVISQKPSRDICQRGTSLTIQCQVDSQVTMMFWYRQQPGQSLTLIATANQGSEATYESGFVIDKFPISRPNLTFSTLTVSNMSPEDSSIYLCSAAGTGGLTTEAFFGQGTRLTVV.

The V gene is TRBV10-2, the J gene TRBJ2-7, with D tentatively TRBD1 (6 bases). Germline V gives CDR1 WSHSY, CDR2 SAAADI. V was trimmed by 8 bases and J by 1 base, leaving 12 bases between them. The length of the CDR3 is 13 residues. Here the CDR3 reads CASLPGQSYEQYF. In DNA, the CDR3 is TGCGCCAGCCTCCCCGGACAGTCCTACGAGCAGTACTTC.

This clone has just a few counts. The chain is built from TRBV14 and TRBJ1-3; D perhaps matches TRBD1 (5 bases). V lost 4 bases to trimming and J lost 8 bases, with 12 bases between them. Germline CDR1 reads SGHDN; CDR2 reads FVKESK. The CDR3 runs 13 residues. The chain's CDR3 is CASSRGAGYTIYF. DNA for the CDR3: TGTGCCAGCAGCCGCGGGGCAGGTTACACCATATATTTT. Full variable domain (missing parts from reference TRBV14 and TRBJ1-3): EAGVTQFPSHSVIEKGQTVTLRCDPISGHDNLYWYRRVMGKEIKFLLHFVKESKQDESGMPNNRFLAERTGGTYSTLKVQPAELEDSGVYFCASSRGAGYTIYFGEGSWLTVV.

The rearrangement joins TRBV28 to TRBJ1-5; no firm D call. Looked up from germline, CDR1 is MDHEN and CDR2 is SYDVKM. V lost 2 bases and J 6 bases, leaving 8 bases between the germline ends. The CDR3 sequence is 13 residues long. CDR3 region: CASSLRDTQPQHF. CDR3 DNA: TGTGCCAGCAGTTTACGGGATACTCAGCCCCAGCATTTT.

This chain uses TRBV19 with TRBJ2-7; TRBD2 agrees at 7 bases. Germline lookup yields CDR1 LNHDA and CDR2 SQIVND (reference sequence). J gave up 5 bases and V 0 bases, and 7 bases lay outside the gene matches. The CDR3 is 15 amino acids. CDR3 region: CASSIDHGTINEQYF. The CDR3 DNA reads as TGTGCCAGTAGTATAGATCACGGGACTATTAACGAGCAGTACTTC.

J is TRBJ2-7 and V is TRBV11-3, with D perhaps matching TRBD2 (7 bases). The CDR3 totals 15 residues. Trimming left V 5 bases short and J 5 bases short, with 19 bases between. Germline V lookup: CDR1 SGHNT, CDR2 YENEEA. CDR3 sequence (DNA): TGTGCCAGCAGCCGAGGGGGGGAGGGCCCTCACGAGCAGTACTTC. It specifies CASSRGGEGPHEQYF. The full variable domain, in which reference TRBV11-3 and TRBJ2-7 provide the parts outside the CDR3, is EAGVVQSPRYKIIEKKQPVAFWCNPISGHNTLYWYLQNLGQGPELLIRYENEEAVDDSQLPKDRFSAERLKGVDSTLKIQPAELGDSAVYLCASSRGGEGPHEQYFGPGTRLTVT.

The chain recombines TRBV4-1 with TRBJ2-7; unclear D gene. V was shortened by 0 bases and J by 1 base, with 10 bases between the two germline ends. CDR3 size: 15 residues. Germline V gene lookup returns CDR1 MGHRA and CDR2 YSYEKL. The CDR3 nucleotides are TGCGCCAGCAGCCAAGAATGGACGTTATCCTACGAGCAGTACTTC. Protein sequence: CASSQEWTLSYEQYF.

The V call is TRBV27, the J call TRBJ2-7; maybe TRBD2 (5 bases). CDR3 size: 13 residues. V dropped 5 bases and J dropped 0 bases, with 8 bases sitting between them. Germline assignment: CDR1 MNHEY and CDR2 SMNVEV (reference sequence). CDR3 region: CASSQRSSYEQYF. The CDR3 DNA reads TGTGCCAGCAGTCAGCGGAGCTCCTACGAGCAGTACTTC.

The V call is TRBV9, the J call TRBJ2-3, with D perhaps matching TRBD1 or TRBD2 (5 bases each). Trimming left V 0 bases short and J 6 bases short, with 11 bases between. This CDR3 has 14 amino acids. Germline CDR1 and CDR2: SGDLS and YYNGEE. The CDR3: CASSVDGTSDTQYF. The CDR3 DNA sequence: TGTGCCAGCAGCGTAGATGGGACGAGCGATACGCAGTATTTT.

The chain combines TRBV2 with TRBJ1-3; 9 bases line up with TRBD1. With 0 bases clipped from V and 9 bases from J, the junction kept 18 bases outside the gene matches. Looked up from germline, CDR1 is SNHLY and CDR2 is FYNNEI. This CDR3 has 19 residues. The CDR3, as DNA: TGTGCCAGCAGTGAAGCGCTAGAGACAGGGGGATCTGTGTCGGGCACCATATATTTT. As protein: CASSEALETGGSVSGTIYF.

The chain is built from TRBV7-2 and TRBJ2-7; 9 nucleotides align to TRBD2. Germline CDR1 SGHTA, CDR2 FQGNSA. Trimming took 2 bases from V and 1 from J; bases not matched to a gene: 3. This CDR3 region has 15 residues. For the CDR3, the DNA is TGTGCCAGCAGCTTAAAGGCGGGAGGGTCCTACGAGCAGTACTTC. Protein product: CASSLKAGGSYEQYF.

The chain carries TRBV9 and TRBJ2-6; 8 nucleotides agree with TRBD1. CDR3 length: 18 residues. CDR1 and CDR2 (germline): SGDLS, YYNGEE. Trimming at V came to 3 bases and at J to 0 bases, leaving 8 bases not matched to a gene. The CDR3 here is CASSEGQGKSSGANVLTF. The CDR3 nucleotides read TGTGCCAGCAGCGAAGGACAGGGAAAGAGCTCTGGGGCCAACGTCCTGACTTTC.